This paragraph covers one T cell receptor beta chain sequence. Its antigen is still unknown. The sample belongs to a study of shared clonotypes between healthy human individuals. Study-wide background: Three men and a couple of women, aged 18 to 49, were donors.

The study separated CD4+ cells into CD45RA+ naive and CD45RA-negative memory subsets. Under the authors' procedure: Filtering differed for immunoSEQ, which gave only junction sequences without quality scores. This table comes from immunoSEQ multiplex PCR, and its TCRdb copy is limited to in-frame clones, with some not included. V, J and clone size are those of that table, while D and trimming were read from the DNA. Of some 2.4 million clones detected, roughly 93% appear once; the ten largest clones hold 0.35% to 0.45%. Study results and limitations: Generation probability values for non-shared clonotypes were lower than those for clonotypes shared by all four donors.

Sequenced: naive CD4+ T cells from PBMCs. This sample's subset: CD45RA+ positively selected. This TCR came from a man younger than 30 in good health. Some clones in this sample may be carry-over from other donors' samples.

CDR3 DNA: TGTGCCAGCAGCCAACTAGCGGGAGGGTACGGAGAGACCCAGTACTTC. Translating gives CASSQLAGGYGETQYF. The chain is built from TRBV7-9 and TRBJ2-5, with 13 bases aligning to TRBD2. The CDR3 is made up of 16 amino acids. Trimming took 5 bases from V and 4 from J; bases not matched to a gene: 7. Germline V gene lookup returns CDR1 SEHNR and CDR2 FQNEAQ (reference sequence).